This is a list of T cell receptor beta chains from one sample in a study of neurological immune-mediated disorders. MiXCR was run by TCRdb on the 5' RACE reads, yielding one entry per CDR3 protein. The data show under 60,000 distinct CDR3 sequences, with about a tenth seen just once and over 20% held by the top ten. Sequenced: PBMCs. All receptors derive from a middle-aged woman with HTLV-1-associated myelopathy (HAM/TSP). The CDR3 runs from the conserved cysteine through the conserved F or W. D genes are given only for firm matches. Part of the rows lack a size; the others show once, few, many or a class for expanded clones.

TRBJ2-7,TRBV2,many,TRBD2,CASRPGLASIYEQYF,TGTGCCAGCAGGCCGGGACTAGCGAGCATTTACGAGCAGTACTTC
TRBJ2-1,TRBV6-5,few,TRBD2,CASRLAGGPSYNEQFF,TGTGCCAGCAGGCTAGCGGGGGGACCCTCCTACAATGAGCAGTTCTTC
TRBJ2-1,TRBV5-1,many,-,CASSSTTGHEQFF,TGCGCCAGCAGCTCAACGACAGGACATGAGCAGTTCTTC
TRBJ1-1,TRBV20-1,many,-,CSARHRGMNTEAFF,TGCAGTGCTAGACACAGAGGGATGAACACTGAAGCTTTCTTT
TRBJ1-6,TRBV4-1,many,-,CASSGGGNSYNSPLHF,TGCGCCAGCAGCGGTGGAGGCAACTCCTATAATTCACCCCTCCACTTT
TRBJ2-7,TRBV7-9,many,-,CASVGFLAEQYF,TGTGCCAGCGTCGGGTTTCTGGCCGAGCAGTACTTC
TRBJ1-1,TRBV20-1,many,-,CSASLQPNTEAFF,TGCAGTGCTAGTTTACAGCCGAACACTGAAGCTTTCTTT
TRBJ1-5,TRBV4-3,many,-,CASKPTARGDQPQHF,TGCGCCAGCAAACCTACAGCCCGAGGGGATCAGCCCCAGCATTTT
TRBJ1-2,TRBV12-3/TRBV12-4,many,-,CASSPTENYGYTF,TGTGCCAGCAGCCCGACAGAGAACTATGGCTACACCTTC
TRBJ1-4,TRBV5-1,many,TRBD1,CASSPGTAEYEKLFF,TGCGCCAGCAGCCCGGGGACAGCTGAGTACGAAAAACTGTTTTTT
TRBJ2-2,TRBV6-1,many,TRBD2,CASSAGLASGELFF,TGTGCCAGCAGTGCGGGACTAGCGTCCGGGGAGCTGTTTTTT
TRBJ1-4,TRBV4-2,many,-,CASSPHTGTGEKLFF,TGTGCCAGCAGCCCGCACACCGGGACGGGTGAAAAACTGTTTTTT
TRBJ2-1,TRBV11-3,few,-,CASSLGGGHNEQFF,TGTGCCAGCAGCTTGGGAGGAGGACACAATGAGCAGTTCTTC
TRBJ2-7,TRBV3-1,many,-,CASSQAVQRAYEQYF,TGTGCCAGCAGCCAAGCCGTGCAGCGGGCCTACGAGCAGTACTTC
TRBJ2-2,TRBV4-1,many,TRBD2,CASSQRSSGGNTGELFF,TGCGCCAGCAGCCAACGATCTAGCGGGGGGAACACCGGGGAGCTGTTTTTT
TRBJ1-6,TRBV2,many,-,CASLAERGSPLHF,TGTGCCAGCCTGGCCGAAAGAGGATCACCCCTCCACTTT
TRBJ2-7,TRBV15,many,-,CATSRDLGSESEQYF,TGTGCCACCAGCAGAGATTTAGGGAGTGAGAGCGAGCAGTACTTC
TRBJ1-4,TRBV5-1,many,TRBD1,CASSIGTGGPATNEKLFF,TGCGCCAGCAGCATAGGGACAGGGGGCCCTGCAACTAATGAAAAACTGTTTTTT
TRBJ2-7,TRBV20-1,-,-,CSADRDSYEQYF,TGCAGTGCGGACCGGGACTCCTACGAGCAGTACTTC
TRBJ1-6,TRBV5-1,many,-,CASSPGGRNSPLHF,TGCGCCAGCAGTCCGGGAGGCCGAAATTCACCCCTCCACTTT
TRBJ2-7,TRBV7-8,many,TRBD1,CASSLASGTGGGQYF,TGTGCCAGCAGCTTAGCCTCCGGGACAGGGGGCGGGCAGTACTTC
TRBJ2-7,TRBV7-2,many,TRBD2,CASSPAPNSGGIEQYF,TGTGCCAGCAGCCCCGCCCCCAACAGCGGGGGGATCGAGCAGTACTTC
TRBJ2-7,TRBV5-5,many,-,CASSFPGGSGQGPPYEQYF,TGTGCCAGCAGCTTTCCGGGCGGCTCAGGACAAGGGCCTCCCTACGAGCAGTACTTC
TRBJ1-5,TRBV4-3,few,-,CASSQVLNNQPQHF,TGCGCCAGCAGCCAAGTCTTGAACAATCAGCCCCAGCATTTT
TRBJ1-1,TRBV7-9,many,-,CASSLIDVAFF,TGTGCCAGCAGCTTAATTGACGTAGCTTTCTTT
TRBJ2-5,TRBV29-1,once,-,CSSGTDSGTQYF,TGCAGCTCTGGGACCGATTCGGGGACCCAGTACTTC
TRBJ2-1,TRBV10-3,many,-,CAISASSYNEQFF,TGTGCCATCAGTGCTAGCTCCTACAATGAGCAGTTCTTC
TRBJ2-2,TRBV9,many,-,CASSPRAGTANTGELFF,TGTGCCAGCAGCCCCCGAGCCGGGACGGCGAACACCGGGGAGCTGTTTTTT
TRBJ2-2,TRBV4-1,many,TRBD2,CASKGLAAGELFF,TGCGCCAGCAAAGGACTAGCGGCCGGGGAGCTGTTTTTT
TRBJ2-7,TRBV9,many,TRBD1,CASSGQGVGYEQYF,TGTGCCAGCAGCGGACAGGGGGTGGGCTACGAGCAGTACTTC
TRBJ1-1,TRBV12-3/TRBV12-4,many,TRBD1,CASRSRQGRNTEAFF,TGTGCCAGCAGATCAAGACAGGGTCGGAACACTGAAGCTTTCTTT
TRBJ1-4,TRBV20-1,many,-,CSARDRRGNEKLFF,TGCAGTGCTAGAGATAGAAGGGGGAATGAAAAACTGTTTTTT
TRBJ2-3,TRBV12-3/TRBV12-4,many,-,CASSQTSGPTDTQYF,TGTGCCAGCAGTCAGACGAGCGGACCCACAGATACGCAGTATTTT
TRBJ2-7,TRBV29-1,many,-,CSAKPGTFSYEQYF,TGCAGCGCCAAGCCCGGGACTTTTTCCTACGAGCAGTACTTC
TRBJ2-7,TRBV6-5,many,TRBD2,CASSLPGGSHEQYF,TGTGCCAGCAGCCTCCCCGGCGGGAGCCACGAGCAGTACTTC
TRBJ2-3,TRBV25-1,many,-,CASSGGTLKRTDTQYF,TGTGCCAGCAGTGGCGGGACGCTCAAAAGGACAGATACGCAGTATTTT
TRBJ1-5,TRBV4-1,many,-,CASSQDSTGRNQPQHF,TGCGCCAGCAGCCAAGATTCGACAGGTCGCAATCAGCCCCAGCATTTT
TRBJ2-2,TRBV5-1,many,-,CASSLVGTGELFF,TGCGCCAGCAGCCTTGTTGGCACCGGGGAGCTGTTTTTT
TRBJ2-3,TRBV5-1,many,TRBD2,CASSPVAGGHLDTQYF,TGCGCCAGCAGCCCCGTGGCGGGGGGGCATCTTGATACGCAGTATTTT
TRBJ1-5,TRBV20-1,many,-,CSARAQGPGNQPQHF,TGCAGTGCTAGGGCCCAGGGACCCGGCAATCAGCCCCAGCATTTT
TRBJ1-1,TRBV12-3/TRBV12-4,many,TRBD1,CASSPEGQRPEAFF,TGTGCCAGCAGCCCCGAGGGACAGCGGCCTGAAGCTTTCTTT
TRBJ1-1,TRBV14,many,-,CASSPRPFDSEAFF,TGTGCCAGCAGCCCACGACCGTTCGATTCTGAAGCTTTCTTT
TRBJ2-3,TRBV7-8,many,TRBD2,CASSLAGGFLAGDLYTDTQYF,TGTGCCAGCAGCTTAGCGGGGGGTTTCCTAGCGGGGGACCTATACACAGATACGCAGTATTTT
TRBJ2-5,TRBV3-1,many,-,CASSQYPGSGRRDETQYF,TGTGCCAGCAGCCAATACCCCGGTTCGGGAAGGAGGGATGAGACCCAGTACTTC
TRBJ2-1,TRBV7-2,many,-,CASSLAGVNGVNEQFF,TGTGCCAGCAGCTTAGCCGGGGTGAACGGGGTCAATGAGCAGTTCTTC
TRBJ2-3,TRBV29-1,-,TRBD2,CSVAAGGPTDTQYF,TGCAGCGTTGCGGCGGGAGGACCCACAGATACGCAGTATTTT